This T cell receptor (beta chain) comes out of a study of shared clonotypes between healthy human individuals (TCRdb year 2020). Notes on the research overall: Three men and a couple of women, aged 18 to 49 years, made up the cohort. Per donor, three plates each were used for CD4 naive and CD4 memory, two for CD8 naive, and one for CD8 memory. To estimate repertoire size and how much clonotype sharing occurs between individuals, the study deeply sequenced the blood TCR repertoires of about 5 healthy adults. Different laboratories and diverse techniques were used to prepare libraries and sequence TCR repertoires, to increase sequencing depth and limit assay-specific biases. Each donor's leukapheresis produced roughly between about 0.8 and 8.9 billion PBMCs.

Using the deep immunoSEQ assay, multiplex PCR amplified TCR CDR3 regions from genomic DNA. Genomic DNA extracted from each cell subset was distributed evenly over all wells of several immunoSEQ 96-well plates, and each plate served as one replicate. For sorted subsets, around 200 ng genomic DNA, equal to tens of thousands of T cell genomes, was loaded into each replicate PCR. Purified libraries were quantified with a Qubit 3.0 fluorometer, sized on a Bioanalyzer 2100, and re-quantified with the KAPA Library Quantification kit. Every immunoSEQ 96-well plate was sequenced on a separate single-read 150-cycle Illumina NextSeq 550 flow cell. Turning to the authors' computational methods: Because the immunoSEQ output held only junctional sequences and lacked quality scores, the filtering could not match the filtering applied to full-length reads. To assign V/J genes and CDR3, sequences were annotated using PyIR, a Python wrapper for IgBLAST v1.9, with IMGT germline references. Reads were removed for weak V/J assignments (E-value above 1e-6), missing CDR3, stop codons, out-of-frame junctions, or ambiguous translated residues. V3J clonotypes were defined as sequences sharing an identical inferred V gene, J gene, and CDR3 amino acid sequence. The percentage overlap between two repertoires was calculated by dividing the number of shared unique clonotypes by the size of the smaller repertoire. RTK rarefaction, the Chao1 estimator, and Recon v2.1 estimates of unobserved clonotypes were used to assess repertoire richness. For all TCRbeta clonotypes obtained by the gDNA method from four donors, generation probabilities were computed with OLGA. TCRdb stores this immuneACCESS table with in-frame sequences only. Part of the clones is absent; in the studies checked, under half of the shortfall reflects unresolved V genes, and no reason is known for the rest. V and J calls and clone size come straight from that table; D and trimming were deduced from the DNA. The sample table lists about 1.5 million clones, 98% of them with a count of one. Roughly 0.42% of the sample rests with the top ten.

Turning to this clone: Its binding antigen is unknown. Nothing much larger sits one base from this clone, and base qualities are not available.

Per the germline V gene, MNHEY is the CDR1 and SVGAGI is the CDR2. V and J lose 6 bases and 3 bases, and a span of 16 bases separates them. The cysteine opens and the phenylalanine closes a CDR3 of 15 amino acids. Only the CDR3 part of the read is kept: 45 bases, read in frame from the first base. The donors were healthy, HIV-negative adults with no recently reported acute infections or vaccinations. Every donor was a Caucasian adult living in Nashville, Tennessee, USA. CD4+ T cells were enriched by magnetic negative selection; naive cells were then positively selected on CD45RA, and the negative fraction formed the memory subset. Blood was obtained by leukapheresis, after which PBMCs were separated by Ficoll-Histopaque density gradient centrifugation and cryopreserved in liquid nitrogen vapor phase. Analytical flow cytometry was used to check the purity and quantity of each magnetically sorted T cell population. Genomic DNA was isolated from every sorted fraction and measured by UV absorbance on a Nanodrop 2000c.

What the authors observed across the whole study: Even with the large sequencing depth, rarefaction of the sorted-subset datasets indicated that sequencing was incomplete. The small number of donors limited the genetic and exposure-history diversity represented. About 4.5% of naive CD4, 3.5% of naive CD8, approximately 2% of memory CD4, and less than 0.45% of memory CD8 clonotypes were shared across several donors. Naive subsets generally had larger estimated clonotype richness than memory subsets did. Only blood was sampled, and tissue TCR repertoires likely differ from those in blood. Pairwise subsampling led to the expectation that sequencing depth would affect the degree of clonotype sharing among donors. Compared with non-shared clonotypes, clonotypes shared by all four sorted-subset donors had higher generation probabilities.

Sequencing input: naive CD4+ T cells sorted from blood. What the cell subset or site label conveys for this sample: CD45RA+ positively selected. In this chain, TRBV6-5 is recombined with TRBJ2-3, with the D call perhaps TRBD1 or TRBD2, each one matching 5 bases. This clonotype was obtained from a man aged 25 to 40 in good health. The CDR3 is CASSRPGTLTDTQYF. At the DNA level, the sequence is TGTGCCAGCAGCCGTCCCGGGACCTTAACAGATACGCAGTATTTT.